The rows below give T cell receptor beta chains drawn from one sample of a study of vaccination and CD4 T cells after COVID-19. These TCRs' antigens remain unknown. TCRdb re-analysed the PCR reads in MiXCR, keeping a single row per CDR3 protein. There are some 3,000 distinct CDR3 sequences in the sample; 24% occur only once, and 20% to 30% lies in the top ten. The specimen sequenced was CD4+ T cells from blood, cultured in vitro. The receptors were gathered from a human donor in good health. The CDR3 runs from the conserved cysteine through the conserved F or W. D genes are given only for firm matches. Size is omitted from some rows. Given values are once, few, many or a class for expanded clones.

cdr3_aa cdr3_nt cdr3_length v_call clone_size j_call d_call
CASSWGTGSVGEQYF TGTGCCAGCAGTTGGGGGACAGGGAGTGTTGGCGAGCAGTACTTC 15 TRBV6-5 few TRBJ2-7 TRBD1
CASSLTGGRTDTQYF TGTGCCAGCAGTTTGACTGGCGGGAGGACAGATACGCAGTATTTT 15 TRBV12-3/TRBV12-4 . TRBJ2-3 TRBD2
CASSHISGRAYNEQFF TGTGCCAGCAGCCATATAAGCGGGAGGGCCTACAATGAGCAGTTCTTC 16 TRBV3-1 . TRBJ2-1 TRBD2
CASSFMSGGQGDTQYF TGTGCCAGCAGCTTCATGAGCGGGGGGCAGGGAGATACGCAGTATTTT 16 TRBV7-2 medium-sized TRBJ2-3 TRBD2
CASRKSTNEKLFF TGTGCCAGCCGGAAATCAACTAATGAAAAACTGTTTTTT 13 TRBV6-2/TRBV6-3 . TRBJ1-4 .
CSAEGDSSYEQYF TGCAGTGCGGAAGGGGACAGTTCCTACGAGCAGTACTTC 13 TRBV20-1 . TRBJ2-7 TRBD1
CASSWDPDRTEAFF TGTGCCAGCAGCTGGGACCCCGACCGGACTGAAGCTTTCTTT 14 TRBV7-9 . TRBJ1-1 .
CASSKPASQEIATQYF TGTGCCAGCAGCAAACCGGCCAGTCAAGAGATTGCGACCCAGTACTTC 16 TRBV21-1 . TRBJ2-5 .
CASSVVGQVNSPLHF TGTGCCAGCAGCGTAGTGGGACAAGTAAATTCACCCCTCCACTTT 15 TRBV9 few TRBJ1-6 .
CASSLADSTDTQYF TGTGCCAGCAGCTTAGCGGATAGCACAGATACGCAGTATTTT 14 TRBV7-2 . TRBJ2-3 .
CASSFQGITGELFF TGTGCCAGCAGTTTTCAGGGGATCACCGGGGAGCTGTTTTTT 14 TRBV27 large TRBJ2-2 .
CASRPDPNTGELFF TGTGCCAGCAGACCGGATCCGAACACCGGGGAGCTGTTTTTT 14 TRBV5-5 once TRBJ2-2 .
CASSLYAPGTGGSSYGYTF TGTGCCAGCAGTCTATACGCCCCCGGGACAGGGGGCTCTAGCTATGGCTACACCTTC 19 TRBV27 few TRBJ1-2 TRBD1
CASSFGANTGELFF TGTGCCAGCAGTTTCGGTGCGAACACCGGGGAGCTGTTTTTT 14 TRBV28 few TRBJ2-2 .
CASSPQDRVVNEQFF TGTGCCAGCAGCCCGCAGGACAGGGTGGTTAATGAGCAGTTCTTC 15 TRBV11-2 few TRBJ2-1 TRBD1
CASSDLEDGEQYF TGTGCCAGCAGTGATCTTGAGGATGGGGAGCAGTACTTC 13 TRBV2 few TRBJ2-7 .
CASSLGGQENSPLHF TGCGCCAGCAGCTTGGGTGGACAGGAGAATTCACCCCTCCACTTT 15 TRBV5-1 . TRBJ1-6 TRBD1
CASSSTGSTDTQYF TGTGCCAGCAGTTCCACAGGGTCCACAGATACGCAGTATTTT 14 TRBV6-2/TRBV6-3 . TRBJ2-3 .